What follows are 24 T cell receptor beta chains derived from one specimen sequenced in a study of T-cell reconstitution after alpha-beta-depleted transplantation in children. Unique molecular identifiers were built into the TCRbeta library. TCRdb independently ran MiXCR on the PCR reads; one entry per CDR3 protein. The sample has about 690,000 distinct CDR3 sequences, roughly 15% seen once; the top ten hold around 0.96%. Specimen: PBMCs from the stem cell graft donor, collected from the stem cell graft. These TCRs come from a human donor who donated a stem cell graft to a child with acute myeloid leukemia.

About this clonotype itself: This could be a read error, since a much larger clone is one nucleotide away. Written as DNA, the CDR3 is TGCAGTGCTATCGCAGGGGACACCGGGGAGCTGTCTTTT. Protein sequence: CSAIAGDTGELSF. V and J are TRBV20-1 and TRBJ2-2; D possibly corresponds to TRBD1 (6 bases). The CDR3 contains 13 residues. Germline lookup yields CDR1 DFQATT and CDR2 SNEGSKA (reference sequence).

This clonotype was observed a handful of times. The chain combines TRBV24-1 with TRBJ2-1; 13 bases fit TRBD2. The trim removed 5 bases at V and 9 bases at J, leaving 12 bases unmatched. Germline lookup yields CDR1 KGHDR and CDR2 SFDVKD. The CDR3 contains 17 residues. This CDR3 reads CATSGTSGGGLDFEQFF. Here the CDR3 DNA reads TGTGCCACCAGTGGGACTAGCGGGGGAGGCTTAGATTTTGAGCAGTTCTTC.

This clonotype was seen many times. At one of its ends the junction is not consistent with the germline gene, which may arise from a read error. The CDR3 DNA reads as TGTGCCAGCAGCTTGGGGGCCTCCTACAATGAGCAGTTCTTC. This gives the protein CASSLGASYNEQFF. The chain carries TRBV5-1 and TRBJ2-1; weak D call: TRBD1 (6 bases). The CDR3 sequence is 14 residues long. Germline V gene sequence: CDR1 SGHRS, CDR2 YFSETQ.

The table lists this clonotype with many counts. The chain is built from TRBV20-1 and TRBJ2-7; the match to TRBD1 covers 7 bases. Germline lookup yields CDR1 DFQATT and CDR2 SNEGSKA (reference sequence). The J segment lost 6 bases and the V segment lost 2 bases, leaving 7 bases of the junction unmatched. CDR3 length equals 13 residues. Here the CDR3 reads CSARRGRGLEQYV. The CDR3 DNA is TGCAGTGCTAGACGAGGAAGGGGGCTCGAGCAGTACGTC.

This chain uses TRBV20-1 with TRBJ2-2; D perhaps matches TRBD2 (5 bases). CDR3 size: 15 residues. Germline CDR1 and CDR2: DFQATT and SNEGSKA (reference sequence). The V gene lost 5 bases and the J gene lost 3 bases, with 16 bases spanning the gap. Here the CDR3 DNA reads TGCAGTGCTCTCCGTTTTTCGAGGGACACCGGGGAGCTGTTTTTT. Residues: CSALRFSRDTGELFF.

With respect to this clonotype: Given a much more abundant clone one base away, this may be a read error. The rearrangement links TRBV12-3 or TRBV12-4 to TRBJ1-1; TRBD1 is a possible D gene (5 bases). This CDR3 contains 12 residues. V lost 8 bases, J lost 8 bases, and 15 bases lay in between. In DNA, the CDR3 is TGTGCCAGCTCCTCCGCAGGGCGCGAAGCTTTCTTT. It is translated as CASSSAGREAFF.

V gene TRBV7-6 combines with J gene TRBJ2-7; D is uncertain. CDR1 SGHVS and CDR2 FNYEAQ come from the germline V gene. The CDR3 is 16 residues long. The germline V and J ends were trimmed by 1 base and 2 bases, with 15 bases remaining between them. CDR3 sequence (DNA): TGTGCCAGCAGCTTAGGTGCTCAGGTTGATCCCTACGAGCAGTACTTC. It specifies CASSLGAQVDPYEQYF.

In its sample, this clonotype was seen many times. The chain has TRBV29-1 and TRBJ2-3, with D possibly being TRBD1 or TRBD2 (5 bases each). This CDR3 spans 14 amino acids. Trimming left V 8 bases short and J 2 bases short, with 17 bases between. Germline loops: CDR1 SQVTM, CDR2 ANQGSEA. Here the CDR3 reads CSLAGTDVTDTQYF. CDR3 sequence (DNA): TGCAGCCTGGCCGGGACCGACGTCACAGATACGCAGTATTTT.

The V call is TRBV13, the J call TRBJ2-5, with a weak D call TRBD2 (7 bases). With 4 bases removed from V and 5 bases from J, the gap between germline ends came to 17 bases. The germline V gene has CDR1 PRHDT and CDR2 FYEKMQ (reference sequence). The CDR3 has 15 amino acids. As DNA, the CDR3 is TGTGCCAGCAGCTCAAGGACTAGAAGGGGGGAGACCCAGTACTTC. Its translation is CASSSRTRRGETQYF.

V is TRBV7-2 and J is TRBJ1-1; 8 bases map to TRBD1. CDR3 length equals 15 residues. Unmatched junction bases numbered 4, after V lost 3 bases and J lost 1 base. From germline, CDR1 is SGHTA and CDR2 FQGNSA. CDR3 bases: TGTGCCAGCAGCTTTACCGGGACAGGGAACACTGAAGCTTTCTTT. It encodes CASSFTGTGNTEAFF.

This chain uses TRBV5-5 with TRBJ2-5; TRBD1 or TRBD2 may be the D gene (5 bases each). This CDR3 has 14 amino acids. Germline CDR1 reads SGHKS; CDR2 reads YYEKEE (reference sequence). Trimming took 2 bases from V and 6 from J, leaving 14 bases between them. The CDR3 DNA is TGTGCCAGCAGCTTTGGGACCCCCGGAAAGACCCAGTACTTC. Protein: CASSFGTPGKTQYF.

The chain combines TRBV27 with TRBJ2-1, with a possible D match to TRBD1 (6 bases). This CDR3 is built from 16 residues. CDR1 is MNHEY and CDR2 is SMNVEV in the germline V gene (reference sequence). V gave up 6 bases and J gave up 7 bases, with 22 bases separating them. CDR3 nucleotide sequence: TGTGCCAGCAGCAAGAGACAGGCCCCAGGGCGTAATGAGCAGTTCTTC. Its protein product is CASSKRQAPGRNEQFF.

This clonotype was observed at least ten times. The CDR3 loop is CATSRKGQGDNSPLHF. CDR3 bases: TGTGCCACCAGCAGGAAAGGGCAGGGGGATAATTCACCCCTCCACTTT. The chain couples TRBV15 to TRBJ1-6; 7 bases fit TRBD1. V was clipped by 3 bases and J by 5 bases; unmatched bases: 7. Germline loops: CDR1 LNHNV, CDR2 YYDKDF (reference sequence). The CDR3 runs to 16 residues.

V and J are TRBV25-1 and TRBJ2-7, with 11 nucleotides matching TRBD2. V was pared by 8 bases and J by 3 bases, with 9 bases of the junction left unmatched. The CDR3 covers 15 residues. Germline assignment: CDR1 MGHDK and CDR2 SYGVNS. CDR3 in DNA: TGTGCCAGCGGATCTCTAGCGGGGGGACTCTACGAGCAGTACTTC. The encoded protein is CASGSLAGGLYEQYF.

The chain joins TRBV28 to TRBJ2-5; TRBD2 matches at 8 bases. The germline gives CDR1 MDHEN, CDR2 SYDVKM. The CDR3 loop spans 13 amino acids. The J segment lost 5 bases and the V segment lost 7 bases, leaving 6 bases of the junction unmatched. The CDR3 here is CASNLAGKETQYF. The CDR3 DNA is TGTGCCAGCAACTTAGCGGGGAAGGAGACCCAGTACTTC.

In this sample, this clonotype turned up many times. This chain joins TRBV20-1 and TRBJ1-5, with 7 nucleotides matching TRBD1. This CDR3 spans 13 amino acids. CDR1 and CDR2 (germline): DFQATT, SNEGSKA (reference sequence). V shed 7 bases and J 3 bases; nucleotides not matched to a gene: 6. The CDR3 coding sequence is TGCAGTGGACAGGGAGACCACAATCAGCCCCAGCATTTT. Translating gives CSGQGDHNQPQHF.

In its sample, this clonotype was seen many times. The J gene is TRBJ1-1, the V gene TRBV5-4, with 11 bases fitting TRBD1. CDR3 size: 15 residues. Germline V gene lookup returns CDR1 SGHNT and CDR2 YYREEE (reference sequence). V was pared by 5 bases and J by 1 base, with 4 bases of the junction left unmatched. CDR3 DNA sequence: TGTGCCAGCAGTTCCGGGACAGGGGGGAACACTGAAGCTTTCTTT. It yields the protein CASSSGTGGNTEAFF. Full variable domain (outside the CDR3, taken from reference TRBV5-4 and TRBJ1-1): ETGVTQSPTHLIKTRGQQVTLRCSSQSGHNTVSWYQQALGQGPQFIFQYYREEENGRGNFPPRFSGLQFPNYSSELNVNALELDDSALYLCASSSGTGGNTEAFFGQGTRLTVV.

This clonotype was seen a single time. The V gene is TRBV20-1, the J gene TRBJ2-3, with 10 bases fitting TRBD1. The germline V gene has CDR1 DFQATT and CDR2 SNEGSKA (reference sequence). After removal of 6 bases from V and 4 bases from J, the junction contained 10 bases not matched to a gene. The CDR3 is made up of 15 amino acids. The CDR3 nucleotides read TGCAGTGCGCCACCAGGGACAGGGGTCCCAGATACGCAGTATTTT. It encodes CSAPPGTGVPDTQYF.

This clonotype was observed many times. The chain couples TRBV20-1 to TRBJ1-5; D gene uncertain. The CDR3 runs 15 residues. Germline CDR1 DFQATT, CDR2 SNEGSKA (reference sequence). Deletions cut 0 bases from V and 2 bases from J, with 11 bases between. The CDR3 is CSARDSLSGNQPQHF. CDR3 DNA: TGCAGTGCTAGAGATTCCTTGAGCGGCAATCAGCCCCAGCATTTT.

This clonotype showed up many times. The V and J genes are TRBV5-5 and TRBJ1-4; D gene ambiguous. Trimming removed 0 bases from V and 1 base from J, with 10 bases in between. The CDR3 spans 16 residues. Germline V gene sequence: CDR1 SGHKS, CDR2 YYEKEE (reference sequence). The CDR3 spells CASSLGTLRTNEKLFF. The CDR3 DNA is TGTGCCAGCAGCTTGGGGACCCTCCGAACTAATGAAAAACTGTTTTTT.

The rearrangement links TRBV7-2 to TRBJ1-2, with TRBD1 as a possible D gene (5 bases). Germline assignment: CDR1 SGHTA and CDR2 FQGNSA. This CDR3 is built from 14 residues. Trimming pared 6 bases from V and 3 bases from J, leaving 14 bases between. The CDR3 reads CASSKQGGDYGYTF. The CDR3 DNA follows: TGTGCCAGCAGTAAGCAGGGTGGGGACTATGGCTACACCTTC.

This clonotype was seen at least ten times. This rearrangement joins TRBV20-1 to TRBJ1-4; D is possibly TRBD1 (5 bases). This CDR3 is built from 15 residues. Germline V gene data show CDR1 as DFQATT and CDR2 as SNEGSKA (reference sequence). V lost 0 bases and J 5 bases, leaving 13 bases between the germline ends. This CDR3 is CSARDRGKGNEKLFF. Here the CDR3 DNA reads TGCAGTGCTAGAGATCGTGGCAAGGGGAATGAAAAACTGTTTTTT.

CDR3: CASSGWTSGSPDEQFF. As DNA, the CDR3 is TGTGCCAGCAGTGGATGGACTAGCGGGTCCCCGGATGAGCAGTTCTTC. The gene calls are TRBV6-1 and TRBJ2-1, with 11 bases aligning to TRBD2. J lost 8 bases, V lost 4 bases, and 10 bases had no gene match. CDR1 is MNHNS, CDR2 SASEGT, per germline. CDR3 length: 16 amino acids.

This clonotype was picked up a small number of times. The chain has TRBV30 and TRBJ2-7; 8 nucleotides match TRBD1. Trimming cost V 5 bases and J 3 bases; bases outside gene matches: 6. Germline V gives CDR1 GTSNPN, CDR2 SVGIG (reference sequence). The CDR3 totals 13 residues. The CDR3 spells CAWDSGQGYEQYF. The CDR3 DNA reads TGTGCCTGGGATAGCGGACAGGGCTACGAGCAGTACTTC.